A selection of T cell receptor beta chains follows, all from one sample in a study of read filtering for tumor transcriptome and immune sequencing. Using its own MiXCR run on the reads, TCRdb lists one record per CDR3 protein. Among around 130,000 distinct CDR3 sequences listed, roughly 13% were seen once. Sequences were obtained from a population of CD138-negative cells sorted from bone marrow. All receptors come from a donor at least 40 years old with multiple myeloma. Each CDR3 is given without its conserved first and last residue.

V	length	J	CDR3
TRBV24-1	11	TRBJ2-1	ATSGPPYNEQF
TRBV29-1	12	TRBJ2-3	SVERDKRTDTQY
TRBV6-5	11	TRBJ2-5	ASSYLGQETQY
TRBV4-2	13	TRBJ2-1	ASSQGSGSFNEQF
TRBV7-9	13	TRBJ1-5	ASSVGQGAGQPQH
TRBV18	11	TRBJ2-1	ASSRLAGDEQF
TRBV7-9	15	TRBJ2-7	ASSPPSGRPPPYEQY
TRBV13	12	TRBJ2-7	ASSNRLATYEQY
TRBV7-8	12	TRBJ1-1	ASRMTGGGTEAF
TRBV7-9	11	TRBJ2-1	ASSLQGVAEQF
TRBV11-3	13	TRBJ2-7	ASSFLRTGGHEQY